Listed here is a single TCR beta chain. One end of the junction fails to match germline, which may point to a read error. CDR1 and CDR2 (germline): MNHEY, SMNVEV (reference sequence). The CDR3 is made up of 13 amino acids. The donors, aged about 6 to 95, were healthy Caucasians from Russia. Primed by a sample-barcoded 5' primer and a J-beta primer mix, a second PCR proceeded for roughly 6 to 12 cycles. TCRdb re-analysed the 5' RACE reads in MiXCR, keeping a single row per CDR3 protein. The data show approximately 2,000,000 distinct CDR3 sequences, about two fifths seen once. The data are from a study of blood T cells in healthy people across ages.

V usage is TRBV27 and J usage is TRBJ2-7, with a tentative D call TRBD2 (6 bases). The receptor was isolated from a human donor in good health. Sequencing input: blood. The CDR3 loop is CASSLGRGYERYF. Written as DNA, the CDR3 is TGTGCCAGCAGCCTGGGGCGGGGATACGAGCGGTACTTC.